This TCR beta chain was documented in a study of shared clonotypes between healthy human individuals. After removal of 2 bases from V and 6 bases from J, the junction contained 6 bases not matched to a gene. From germline, CDR1 is MDHEN and CDR2 SYDVKM. This CDR3 has 15 amino acids. The method was immunoSEQ multiplex PCR; TCRdb's version includes in-frame clones alone and lacks a portion of them. The sample includes about 2.4 million clones, roughly 93% of them seen just once. The TCR originated in a man in his late teens or twenties in good health. Some clones in this sample may be carry-over from other donors' samples. The sample taken for sequencing was naive CD4+ T cells from PBMCs. Subset here: CD45RA+ positively selected. The V call is TRBV28, the J call TRBJ1-2; TRBD1 matches 10 bases. CDR3 sequence reads: CASSLLPGQGNGYTF. CDR3 nucleotide sequence: TGTGCCAGCAGTTTACTCCCGGGACAGGGGAATGGCTACACCTTC.